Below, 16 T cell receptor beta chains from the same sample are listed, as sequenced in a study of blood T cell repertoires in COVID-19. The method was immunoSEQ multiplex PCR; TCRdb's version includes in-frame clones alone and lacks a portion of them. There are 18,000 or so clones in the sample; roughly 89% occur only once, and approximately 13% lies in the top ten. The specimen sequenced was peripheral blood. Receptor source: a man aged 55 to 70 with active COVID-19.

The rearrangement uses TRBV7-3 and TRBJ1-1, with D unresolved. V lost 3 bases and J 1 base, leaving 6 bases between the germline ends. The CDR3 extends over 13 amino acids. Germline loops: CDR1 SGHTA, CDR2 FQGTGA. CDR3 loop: CASSFKQNTEAFF. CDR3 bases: TGTGCCAGCAGCTTTAAGCAGAACACTGAAGCTTTCTTT.

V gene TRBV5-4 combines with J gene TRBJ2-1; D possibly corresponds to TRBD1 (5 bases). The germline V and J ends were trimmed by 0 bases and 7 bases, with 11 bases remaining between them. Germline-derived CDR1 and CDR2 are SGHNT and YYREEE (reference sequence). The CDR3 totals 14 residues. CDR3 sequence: CASSLAARGNEQFF. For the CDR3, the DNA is TGTGCCAGCAGCTTGGCGGCTAGGGGTAATGAGCAGTTCTTC.

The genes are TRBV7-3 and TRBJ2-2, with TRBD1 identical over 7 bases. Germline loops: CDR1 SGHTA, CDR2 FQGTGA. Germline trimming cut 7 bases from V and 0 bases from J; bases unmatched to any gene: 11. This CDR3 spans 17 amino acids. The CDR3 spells CASIHKRQGPNTGELFF. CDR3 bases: TGTGCCAGCATCCACAAGAGACAGGGCCCGAACACCGGGGAGCTGTTTTTT.

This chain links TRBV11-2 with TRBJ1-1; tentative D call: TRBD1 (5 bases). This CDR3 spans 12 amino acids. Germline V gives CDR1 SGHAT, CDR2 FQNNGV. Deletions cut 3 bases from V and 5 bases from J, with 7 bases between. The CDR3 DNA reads TGTGCCAGCAGCTTGGACAAAACTGAAGCTTTCTTT. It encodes CASSLDKTEAFF. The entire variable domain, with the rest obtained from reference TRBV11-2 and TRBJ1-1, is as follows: EAGVAQSPRYKIIEKRQSVAFWCNPISGHATLYWYQQILGQGPKLLIQFQNNGVVDDSQLPKDRFSAERLKGVDSTLKIQPAKLEDSAVYLCASSLDKTEAFFGQGTRLTVV.

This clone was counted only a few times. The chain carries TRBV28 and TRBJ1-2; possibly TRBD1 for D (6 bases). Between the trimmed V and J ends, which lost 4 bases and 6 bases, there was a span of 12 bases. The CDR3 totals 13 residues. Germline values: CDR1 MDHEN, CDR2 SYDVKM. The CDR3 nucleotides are TGTGCCAGCAGTTGGGGGGGGCGAGATGGCTACACCTTC. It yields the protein CASSWGGRDGYTF.

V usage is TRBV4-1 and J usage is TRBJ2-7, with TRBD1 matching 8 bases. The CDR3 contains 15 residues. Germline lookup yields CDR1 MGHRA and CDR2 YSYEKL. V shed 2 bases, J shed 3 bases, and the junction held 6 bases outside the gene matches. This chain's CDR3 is CASSQTGTGNYEQYF. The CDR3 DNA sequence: TGCGCCAGCAGCCAAACCGGGACAGGCAACTACGAGCAGTACTTC.

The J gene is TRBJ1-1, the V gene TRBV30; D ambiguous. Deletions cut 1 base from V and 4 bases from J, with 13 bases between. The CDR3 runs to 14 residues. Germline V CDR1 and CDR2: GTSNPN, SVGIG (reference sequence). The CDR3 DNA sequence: TGTGCCTGGAGTGCGGGCGTCGGGGTCACTGAAGCTTTCTTT. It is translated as CAWSAGVGVTEAFF.

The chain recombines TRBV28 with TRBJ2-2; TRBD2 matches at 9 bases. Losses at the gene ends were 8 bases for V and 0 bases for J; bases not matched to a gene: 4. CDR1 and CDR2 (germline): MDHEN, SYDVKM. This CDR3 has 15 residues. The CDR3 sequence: CASRGGVTNTGELFF. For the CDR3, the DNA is TGTGCCAGCCGCGGGGGGGTAACGAACACCGGGGAGCTGTTTTTT.

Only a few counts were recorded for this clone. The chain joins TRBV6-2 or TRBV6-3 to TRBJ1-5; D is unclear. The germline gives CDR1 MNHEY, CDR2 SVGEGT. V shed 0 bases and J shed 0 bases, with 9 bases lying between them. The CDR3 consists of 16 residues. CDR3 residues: CASSYSMSHSNQPQHF. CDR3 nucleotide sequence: TGTGCCAGCAGTTACTCGATGTCACATAGCAATCAGCCCCAGCATTTT.

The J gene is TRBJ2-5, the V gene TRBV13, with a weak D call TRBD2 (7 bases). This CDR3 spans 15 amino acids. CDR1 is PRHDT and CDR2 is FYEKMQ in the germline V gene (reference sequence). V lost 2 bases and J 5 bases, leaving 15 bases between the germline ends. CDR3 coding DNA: TGTGCCAGCAGCTTACGGGGGGCTGAGGGGGAGACCCAGTACTTC. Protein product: CASSLRGAEGETQYF.

The CDR3 reads CASSPGTSGGNIQYF. For the CDR3, the DNA is TGTGCCAGCTCACCGGGGACTAGCGGAGGCAACATTCAGTACTTC. The gene calls are TRBV18 and TRBJ2-4; TRBD2 matches 11 bases. The germline V gene encodes CDR1 KGHSH and CDR2 LQKENI. Unmatched junction bases numbered 5, after V lost 3 bases and J lost 7 bases. The CDR3 consists of 15 residues.

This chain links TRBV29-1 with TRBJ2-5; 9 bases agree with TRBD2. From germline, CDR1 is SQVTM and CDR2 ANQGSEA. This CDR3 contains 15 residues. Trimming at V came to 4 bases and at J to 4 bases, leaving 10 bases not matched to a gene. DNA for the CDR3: TGCAGCGTTGGAATAGCGGGAGTCGGGTTAGAGACCCAGTACTTC. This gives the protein CSVGIAGVGLETQYF.

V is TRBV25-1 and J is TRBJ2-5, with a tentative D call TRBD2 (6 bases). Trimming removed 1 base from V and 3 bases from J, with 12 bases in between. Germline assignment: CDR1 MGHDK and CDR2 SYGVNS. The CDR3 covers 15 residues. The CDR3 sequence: CASSEWRGREETQYF. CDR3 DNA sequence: TGTGCCAGCAGTGAATGGAGGGGCAGGGAAGAGACCCAGTACTTC.

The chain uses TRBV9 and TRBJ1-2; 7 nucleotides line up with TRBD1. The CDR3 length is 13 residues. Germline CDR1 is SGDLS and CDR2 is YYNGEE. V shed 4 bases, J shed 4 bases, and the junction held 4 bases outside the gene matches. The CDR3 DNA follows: TGTGCCAGCAGCTTGTCAGGGGGCTATGGCTACACCTTC. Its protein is CASSLSGGYGYTF.

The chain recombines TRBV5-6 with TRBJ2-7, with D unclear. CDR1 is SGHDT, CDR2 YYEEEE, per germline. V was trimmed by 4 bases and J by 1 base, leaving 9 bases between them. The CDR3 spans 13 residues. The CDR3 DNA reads TGTGCCAGCAGCCAGTGGGCTTCCTACGAGCAGTACTTC. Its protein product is CASSQWASYEQYF.

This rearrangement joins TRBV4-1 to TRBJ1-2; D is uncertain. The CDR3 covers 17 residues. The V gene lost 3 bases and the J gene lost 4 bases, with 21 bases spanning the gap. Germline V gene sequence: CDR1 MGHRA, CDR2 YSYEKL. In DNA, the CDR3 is TGCGCCAGCAGCCACGAAGCTCCCACCCAGGCTTCCTATGGCTACACCTTC. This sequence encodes CASSHEAPTQASYGYTF.